This T cell receptor (beta chain) was identified during a study of early T cells in non-severe SARS-CoV-2 infection. The table lists this clonotype with a few counts. Separate cDNA molecules each had unique molecular identifiers attached to them. TCRdb passed the 5' RACE reads through MiXCR, listing each CDR3 protein once. This sample has approximately 46,000 distinct CDR3 sequences, with less than 7% found just once. Germline-derived CDR1 and CDR2 are SNHLY and FYNNEI. V was clipped by 3 bases and J by 7 bases; unmatched bases: 6. The CDR3 consists of 15 residues. The chain recombines TRBV2 with TRBJ2-2, with 9 bases identical to TRBD1. Sequenced material: whole blood. The TCR comes from an adult who was a healthcare worker with PCR-confirmed SARS-CoV-2 infection or an uninfected control (not recorded which). The CDR3 here is CASSDTGTGSGELFF. CDR3 DNA: TGTGCCAGCAGTGACACCGGGACAGGGAGCGGGGAGCTGTTTTTT.